There are a few counts of the clone carrying this TCR beta chain. Amplification of TCR beta CDR3 regions was performed using RNA transcripts as template. A set of HTBI primers served as the primers for a first-round RT-PCR of the TCR CDR3. TCRdb independently ran MiXCR on the multiplex PCR reads; one entry per CDR3 protein. The table has 600,000 or so distinct CDR3 sequences, roughly 15% seen once. This entry comes from a study of T cells in Graves' hyperthyroidism and ophthalmopathy. Looking at the study overall: Pretreatment peripheral blood was obtained at initial diagnosis.

This CDR3 has 15 amino acids. CDR1 LNHDA and CDR2 SQIVND come from the germline V gene (reference sequence). The V gene lost 5 bases and the J gene lost 3 bases, with 14 bases spanning the gap. This receptor was taken from a woman under 40 with Graves' hyperthyroidism. What was sequenced was blood. J is TRBJ2-1 and V is TRBV19; the D gene is possibly TRBD1 (5 bases). CDR3 nucleotide sequence: TGTGCCAGTAGTCCCCAGGAAGGGGTCTACAATGAGCAGTTCTTC. Translating it yields CASSPQEGVYNEQFF.